The source of this T cell receptor (beta chain) is a study of TIL therapy for anti-PD-1-resistant metastatic lung cancer. The wider study: Tumors carried a median 1.5 non-synonymous mutations per megabase.

The libraries were made with immunoSEQ v3. Each library reached around 1.9 million read pairs, or roughly 5-6.5 million at deep level. The assay was immunoSEQ multiplex PCR, and TCRdb's table has in-frame clones only and misses some. The sample lists 50,000 to 70,000 clones, roughly two thirds occurring once. Described time point: pre-treatment sample, taken before nivolumab and TIL therapy. In regard to this clone: The antigen is not known.

Study-level findings and limits: This highly selected cohort may not generalize to typical lung cancer patients.

Germline V gives CDR1 MNHEY, CDR2 SVGAGI. With 0 bases removed from V and 10 bases from J, the gap between germline ends came to 16 bases. The CDR3 runs 15 residues. Specimen: blood, collected at baseline. The rearrangement uses TRBV6-5 and TRBJ2-1; D is perhaps TRBD2 (5 bases). This sequence was found in a person aged 25-85 years with non-small cell lung cancer. The CDR3 DNA reads as TGTGCCAGCAGTTACTCTGCGGTGGAGGAGGAGGAGCAGTTCTTC. Encoded protein: CASSYSAVEEEEQFF.